These 14 T cell receptor beta chains originate from one sample sequenced in a study of blood T cells in healthy people across ages. Alongside a J-beta primer mix, a sample-barcoded 5' primer served in a second PCR lasting roughly 6 to 11 cycles. MiXCR was run by TCRdb on the 5' RACE reads, yielding one entry per CDR3 protein. The repertoire holds hundreds of thousands of distinct CDR3 sequences, over 45% seen once, with around a third in the top ten. Source material: blood. These receptors all come from an older woman in good health.

The chain couples TRBV7-2 to TRBJ2-7; maybe TRBD1 (5 bases). V dropped 3 bases and J dropped 7 bases, with 16 bases sitting between them. CDR3 length equals 14 residues. Germline CDR1 SGHTA, CDR2 FQGNSA. The CDR3 loop reads CASSFTRTINEQYF. In DNA form, the CDR3 reads TGTGCCAGCAGCTTTACGAGGACAATCAATGAGCAGTACTTC.

The rearrangement joins TRBV3-1 to TRBJ2-7; 11 nucleotides match TRBD2. The germline V gene encodes CDR1 LGHDT and CDR2 YNNKEL (reference sequence). This CDR3 has 13 amino acids. V dropped 3 bases and J dropped 12; count of bases not matched to a gene: 7. Here the CDR3 DNA reads TGTGCCAGCAGCCACCGAGGACTAGCGGGCGCGTACTTC. Translation gives CASSHRGLAGAYF.

V usage is TRBV4-3 and J usage is TRBJ1-4, with unresolved D. This CDR3 is 14 amino acids long. The V gene lost 4 bases and the J gene lost 7 bases, with 13 bases spanning the gap. Germline CDR1 LGHNA, CDR2 YSLEER. The CDR3 DNA reads TGCGCCAGCAGCCCCCAGCGAGTGCCTGAAAAACTGTTTTTT. Its protein product is CASSPQRVPEKLFF.

Only a few counts were recorded for this clonotype. The CDR3 DNA is TGTGCCAGCAGTGATGGTCGGGCGGGAGTTGAGCAGTTCTTC. As protein: CASSDGRAGVEQFF. This chain connects TRBV25-1 to TRBJ2-1, with 7 bases identical to TRBD2. This CDR3 has 14 residues. Germline V gene data show CDR1 as MGHDK and CDR2 as SYGVNS. Trimming took 3 bases from V and 9 from J; bases not matched to a gene: 8.

This clonotype was counted a single time. The chain uses TRBV6-5 and TRBJ2-5; a possible D gene is TRBD1 (5 bases). With 6 bases removed from V and 11 bases from J, the gap between germline ends came to 22 bases. Germline V gives CDR1 MNHEY, CDR2 SVGAGI. The CDR3 runs to 14 residues. As DNA, the CDR3 is TGTGCCAGCAGCACCACAGGAGACCTACGGAAGCAGTACTTC. Its translation: CASSTTGDLRKQYF.

This clonotype was counted between two and nine times. This chain connects TRBV27 to TRBJ2-4; D is undetermined. The J call may not be correct, given that the DNA end is closer to TRBJ2-7. The CDR3 is 14 residues long. Germline V lookup: CDR1 MNHEY, CDR2 SMNVEV (reference sequence). The CDR3 sequence: CASSLTVIGNEQYF. CDR3 nucleotide sequence: TGTGCCAGCAGTTTAACTGTGATAGGCAACGAGCAGTACTTC.

This clonotype was detected only a few times. This rearrangement joins TRBV15 to TRBJ1-1, with D uncertain. V gave up 4 bases and J gave up 1 base, with 16 bases separating them. CDR1 is LNHNV and CDR2 is YYDKDF in the germline V gene (reference sequence). This CDR3 region has 16 residues. The CDR3: CATSKTRIGANTEAFF. The CDR3 DNA is TGTGCCACCAGCAAGACCCGTATCGGAGCGAACACTGAAGCTTTCTTT. The full variable domain, rest sourced from reference TRBV15 and TRBJ1-1, is DAMVIQNPRYQVTQFGKPVTLSCSQTLNHNVMYWYQQKSSQAPKLLFHYYDKDFNNEADTPDNFQSRRPNTSFCFLDIRSPGLGDTAMYLCATSKTRIGANTEAFFGQGTRLTVV.

The rearrangement uses TRBV7-2 and TRBJ1-2; 8 bases fit TRBD1. The CDR3 consists of 12 residues. Germline trimming cut 5 bases from V and 9 bases from J; bases unmatched to any gene: 5. Germline CDR1 reads SGHTA; CDR2 reads FQGNSA. DNA for the CDR3: TGTGCCAGCAGCACCCGACAGGGGAGCTACACCTTC. This codes for CASSTRQGSYTF.

This clonotype was detected ten times or more. The rearrangement links TRBV7-2 to TRBJ2-5; D may be TRBD1 (5 bases). CDR3 length: 13 residues. Germline V gene lookup returns CDR1 SGHTA and CDR2 FQGNSA. Between the trimmed V and J ends, which lost 3 bases and 4 bases, there was a span of 9 bases. The chain's CDR3 is CASSLRQLETQYF. The CDR3 region has the DNA TGTGCCAGCAGCTTGCGACAGCTAGAGACCCAGTACTTC. Filled out from reference TRBV7-2 and TRBJ2-5, the complete variable domain reads GAGVSQSPSNKVTEKGKDVELRCDPISGHTALYWYRQSLGQGLEFLIYFQGNSAPDKSGLPSDRFSAERTGGSVSTLTIQRTQQEDSAVYLCASSLRQLETQYFGPGTRLLVL.

The rearrangement uses TRBV5-6 and TRBJ2-5, with 7 bases aligning to TRBD1. The CDR3 loop spans 14 amino acids. Trimming took 0 bases from V and 5 from J; bases not matched to a gene: 4. The V gene's germline CDR1 is SGHDT and CDR2 YYEEEE. The CDR3, as DNA: TGTGCCAGCAGCTTGGGGACAGGAAGGGAGACCCAGTACTTC. Its translation is CASSLGTGRETQYF.

This rearrangement joins TRBV11-2 to TRBJ2-7; 8 nucleotides match TRBD1. Germline V gene lookup returns CDR1 SGHAT and CDR2 FQNNGV. The trim removed 5 bases at V and 2 bases at J, leaving 11 bases unmatched. This CDR3 contains 16 residues. CDR3: CASSRLQGATPYEQYF. CDR3 coding DNA: TGTGCCAGCAGCCGTCTTCAGGGGGCCACCCCCTACGAGCAGTACTTC.

This chain links TRBV3-1 with TRBJ1-1; possible D gene TRBD1, 5 bases. Germline values: CDR1 LGHDT, CDR2 YNNKEL (reference sequence). The CDR3 sequence is 14 residues long. V dropped 4 bases and J dropped 5 bases, with 14 bases sitting between them. DNA for the CDR3: TGTGCCAGCAGCCGAGGATCCAGGGATACTGAAGCTTTCTTT. Residues: CASSRGSRDTEAFF.

This sequence joins TRBV7-2 and TRBJ1-4; 8 bases fit TRBD1. This CDR3 is 18 amino acids long. Germline values: CDR1 SGHTA, CDR2 FQGNSA. Germline trimming cut 4 bases from V and 2 bases from J; bases unmatched to any gene: 12. The CDR3 DNA reads as TGTGCCAGCAGCTCCCGTAGCGGACAGGGCGCGACTAATGAAAAACTGTTTTTT. This translates into CASSSRSGQGATNEKLFF.

V usage is TRBV4-2 and J usage is TRBJ2-3, with D maybe TRBD2 (6 bases). Germline assignment: CDR1 LGHNA and CDR2 YNFKEQ. This CDR3 has 17 amino acids. The V end lost 1 base, the J end lost 2 bases, and 16 bases lay between the germline ends. Written as DNA, the CDR3 is TGTGCCAGCAGCCAAGGAGTCATCGGGAGAATCACAGATACGCAGTATTTT. This translates into CASSQGVIGRITDTQYF.